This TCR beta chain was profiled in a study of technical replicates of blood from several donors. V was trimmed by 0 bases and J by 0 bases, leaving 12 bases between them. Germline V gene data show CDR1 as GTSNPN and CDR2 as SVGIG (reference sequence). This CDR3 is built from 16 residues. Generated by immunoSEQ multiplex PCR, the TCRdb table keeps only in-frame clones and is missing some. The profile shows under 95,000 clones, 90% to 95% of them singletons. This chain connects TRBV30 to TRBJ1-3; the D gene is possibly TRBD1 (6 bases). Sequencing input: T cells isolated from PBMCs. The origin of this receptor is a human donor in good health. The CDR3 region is CAWSVQGAFSGNTIYF. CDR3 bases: TGTGCCTGGAGTGTACAGGGAGCCTTCTCTGGAAACACCATATATTTT.